These 19 T cell receptor beta chains originate from one sample sequenced in a study of cytomegalovirus exposure and HLA in healthy donors. PCR primers comprised 60 Vbeta and 13 Jbeta primers. Assay: immunoSEQ multiplex PCR; the TCRdb copy retains only in-frame clones and omits some. The data contain about 160,000 clones, about 77% of them singletons. Sample: PBMCs. These receptors all come from a man between 25 and 39 years old in good health and CMV-seronegative.

The rearrangement links TRBV27 to TRBJ2-7, with D possibly being TRBD1 (7 bases). The CDR3 extends over 15 amino acids. Trimming left V 6 bases short and J 3 bases short, with 18 bases between. CDR1 is MNHEY and CDR2 is SMNVEV in the germline V gene (reference sequence). This chain's CDR3 is CASRGRQGGFYEQYF. CDR3 in DNA: TGTGCCAGCAGGGGGAGGCAGGGGGGTTTCTACGAGCAGTACTTC.

The gene calls are TRBV28 and TRBJ2-7, with 7 positions matching TRBD2. The V gene's germline CDR1 is MDHEN and CDR2 SYDVKM. V dropped 5 bases and J dropped 7; count of bases not matched to a gene: 14. The CDR3 consists of 15 residues. CDR3 DNA: TGTGCCAGCAGTCCCTCGTGGGCCTGGGGGGGGGAGCAGTACTTC. Translating it yields CASSPSWAWGGEQYF.

V gene TRBV15 combines with J gene TRBJ2-7; 7 positions agree with TRBD1. The trim removed 0 bases at V and 2 bases at J, leaving 10 bases unmatched. Germline CDR1 reads LNHNV; CDR2 reads YYDKDF (reference sequence). The CDR3 totals 17 residues. As DNA, the CDR3 is TGTGCCACCAGCAGAGATTCCCCGGGCAGGGGGACCTACGAGCAGTACTTC. Translating gives CATSRDSPGRGTYEQYF. Using reference TRBV15 and TRBJ2-7 for the parts outside the CDR3, the full variable domain is DAMVIQNPRYQVTQFGKPVTLSCSQTLNHNVMYWYQQKSSQAPKLLFHYYDKDFNNEADTPDNFQSRRPNTSFCFLDIRSPGLGDTAMYLCATSRDSPGRGTYEQYFGPGTRLTVT.

The V and J genes are TRBV28 and TRBJ2-7; 8 nucleotides align to TRBD1. V was pared by 7 bases and J by 7 bases, with 12 bases of the junction left unmatched. This CDR3 has 14 amino acids. Germline V CDR1 and CDR2: MDHEN, SYDVKM. The DNA for the CDR3 is TGTGCCAGCAACGGGCAGGGGGCGGGGTGGGAGCAGTACTTC. Translation gives CASNGQGAGWEQYF.

The chain recombines TRBV7-3 with TRBJ2-1; 7 bases are shared with TRBD2. The CDR3 loop spans 15 amino acids. V shed 0 bases and J 7 bases; nucleotides not matched to a gene: 6. Germline CDR1 is SGHTA and CDR2 is FQGTGA. The CDR3 nucleotides read TGTGCCAGCAGCTTAACGAGGGAGGGGATGAATGAGCAGTTCTTC. Translation gives CASSLTREGMNEQFF.

This chain uses TRBV30 with TRBJ1-3; maybe TRBD1 (5 bases). Trimming took off 0 bases at V and 3 bases at J, with 18 bases between the two ends. The CDR3 is 17 residues long. Germline V gene lookup returns CDR1 GTSNPN and CDR2 SVGIG (reference sequence). The CDR3 region has the DNA TGTGCCTGGAGTGTAAATGGTCGCAGGACAAGTGGAAACACCATATATTTT. Its translation: CAWSVNGRRTSGNTIYF.

The chain carries TRBV4-3 and TRBJ2-3; 9 bases are a match to TRBD2. The CDR3 length is 16 residues. The J segment lost 4 bases and the V segment lost 1 base, leaving 6 bases of the junction unmatched. Germline CDR1 is LGHNA and CDR2 is YSLEER. The CDR3 loop is CASSQGLAGVADTQYF. CDR3 nucleotide sequence: TGCGCCAGCAGCCAAGGGTTAGCGGGAGTTGCAGATACGCAGTATTTT.

The CDR3 protein is CASSIPGQYEQYF. CDR3 coding DNA: TGTGCCAGCAGTATACCGGGACAATACGAGCAGTACTTC. The V call is TRBV5-4, the J call TRBJ2-7; TRBD1 is a possible D gene (6 bases). The CDR3 consists of 13 residues. V gave up 5 bases and J gave up 4 bases, with 13 bases separating them. The germline V gene has CDR1 SGHNT and CDR2 YYREEE (reference sequence).

This clone turned up a few times. The V and J genes are TRBV7-9 and TRBJ1-1, with D possibly matching TRBD1 (5 bases). CDR1 and CDR2 from the germline V gene are SEHNR and FQNEAQ (reference sequence). CDR3 size: 15 residues. V was pared by 5 bases and J by 0 bases, with 13 bases between. In nucleotides, the CDR3 is TGTGCCAGCAGCCTGGGGGGGAGTATGAACACTGAAGCTTTCTTT. As protein: CASSLGGSMNTEAFF. The whole variable domain, remainder taken from reference TRBV7-9 and TRBJ1-1, is DTGVSQNPRHKITKRGQNVTFRCDPISEHNRLYWYRQTLGQGPEFLTYFQNEAQLEKSRLLSDRFSAERPKGSFSTLEIQRTEQGDSAMYLCASSLGGSMNTEAFFGQGTRLTVV.

This clone was observed a few times. This specimen includes other DNA sequences encoding the same CDR3. The chain uses TRBV11-2 and TRBJ1-5; unclear D gene. Germline V CDR1 and CDR2: SGHAT, FQNNGV. CDR3 length equals 14 residues. V was trimmed by 0 bases and J by 0 bases, leaving 3 bases between them. The CDR3 loop reads CASSLDYSNQPQHF. In DNA, the CDR3 is TGTGCCAGCAGCTTAGACTATAGCAATCAGCCCCAGCATTTT.

The rearrangement links TRBV5-4 to TRBJ2-1, with D possibly being TRBD2 (5 bases). Trimming pared 6 bases from V and 0 bases from J, leaving 10 bases between. Germline V gene lookup returns CDR1 SGHNT and CDR2 YYREEE (reference sequence). CDR3 length equals 14 residues. CDR3 in amino acids: CASNEGISYNEQFF. As DNA, the CDR3 is TGTGCCAGCAACGAGGGAATCTCCTACAATGAGCAGTTCTTC.

V usage is TRBV6-5 and J usage is TRBJ2-3; D is perhaps TRBD1 (6 bases). The CDR3 consists of 16 residues. The germline V and J ends were trimmed by 0 bases and 4 bases, with 14 bases remaining between them. Germline V gene lookup returns CDR1 MNHEY and CDR2 SVGAGI. CDR3 coding DNA: TGTGCCAGCAGTTACTCGGCAGGGGATGTTCCAGATACGCAGTATTTT. This gives the protein CASSYSAGDVPDTQYF.

The chain joins TRBV2 to TRBJ1-4; no clear D. The V gene's germline CDR1 is SNHLY and CDR2 FYNNEI. CDR3 length: 14 residues. Trimming stripped 5 bases from V and 7 bases from J, with 14 bases between. The CDR3 protein is CASSHGLSVEKLFF. CDR3 DNA: TGTGCCAGCAGTCACGGACTATCAGTTGAAAAACTGTTTTTT.

In this sample, this clone turned up once. The chain uses TRBV5-6 and TRBJ2-7; TRBD2 matches at 13 bases. Looked up from germline, CDR1 is SGHDT and CDR2 is YYEEEE. Trimming took 4 bases from V and 9 from J; bases not matched to a gene: 13. The CDR3 consists of 16 residues. The CDR3 sequence is CASSGWTSGGRFRQYF. The CDR3 DNA is TGTGCCAGCAGCGGTTGGACTAGCGGGGGCCGCTTTAGGCAGTACTTC.

In this sample, this clone turned up a few times. The J gene is TRBJ2-3, the V gene TRBV4-1; TRBD2 aligns across 8 bases. This CDR3 has 18 amino acids. Germline CDR1 is MGHRA and CDR2 is YSYEKL. Germline trimming cut 0 bases from V and 3 bases from J; bases unmatched to any gene: 11. CDR3 nucleotides: TGCGCCAGCAGCCAAGATTTTCTGGTGGAGCGGGAGACAGATACGCAGTATTTT. It yields the protein CASSQDFLVERETDTQYF.

This sequence joins TRBV28 and TRBJ2-2, with 7 nucleotides matching TRBD2. The V segment lost 11 bases and the J segment 1 base; nucleotides outside the gene matches: 7. The CDR3 is 14 residues long. CDR1 is MDHEN and CDR2 is SYDVKM in the germline V gene. The CDR3 spells CAHKPGGNTGELFF. The CDR3 DNA reads as TGTGCCCATAAACCGGGGGGGAACACCGGGGAGCTGTTTTTT.

V and J are TRBV11-2 and TRBJ1-2, with unresolved D. The CDR3 runs 17 residues. V was trimmed by 4 bases and J by 1 base, leaving 19 bases between them. Germline CDR1 and CDR2: SGHAT and FQNNGV. This CDR3 reads CASSYDTSLIDNYGYTF. The CDR3 DNA reads TGTGCCAGCAGCTATGACACCTCGCTAATCGATAACTATGGCTACACCTTC. The whole variable domain, filled in from reference TRBV11-2 and TRBJ1-2, reads EAGVAQSPRYKIIEKRQSVAFWCNPISGHATLYWYQQILGQGPKLLIQFQNNGVVDDSQLPKDRFSAERLKGVDSTLKIQPAKLEDSAVYLCASSYDTSLIDNYGYTFGSGTRLTVV.

This chain joins TRBV5-8 and TRBJ2-3; 8 nucleotides match TRBD2. J lost 0 bases, V lost 2 bases, and 5 bases had no gene match. The CDR3 has 16 residues. Germline lookup yields CDR1 SGHTS and CDR2 YDEGEE. CDR3 protein: CASSLGIAGSTDTQYF. For the CDR3, the DNA is TGTGCCAGCAGCTTAGGAATAGCGGGAAGCACAGATACGCAGTATTTT.

This clone was observed a few times. This sequence joins TRBV30 and TRBJ1-2; 11 bases match TRBD1. This CDR3 is built from 14 residues. Per germline, CDR1 GTSNPN and CDR2 SVGIG (reference sequence). The V segment lost 4 bases and the J segment 7 bases; nucleotides outside the gene matches: 8. CDR3 residues: CAWNLKGTGGGYTF. The CDR3 DNA sequence: TGTGCCTGGAACCTAAAGGGGACAGGGGGTGGCTACACCTTC.